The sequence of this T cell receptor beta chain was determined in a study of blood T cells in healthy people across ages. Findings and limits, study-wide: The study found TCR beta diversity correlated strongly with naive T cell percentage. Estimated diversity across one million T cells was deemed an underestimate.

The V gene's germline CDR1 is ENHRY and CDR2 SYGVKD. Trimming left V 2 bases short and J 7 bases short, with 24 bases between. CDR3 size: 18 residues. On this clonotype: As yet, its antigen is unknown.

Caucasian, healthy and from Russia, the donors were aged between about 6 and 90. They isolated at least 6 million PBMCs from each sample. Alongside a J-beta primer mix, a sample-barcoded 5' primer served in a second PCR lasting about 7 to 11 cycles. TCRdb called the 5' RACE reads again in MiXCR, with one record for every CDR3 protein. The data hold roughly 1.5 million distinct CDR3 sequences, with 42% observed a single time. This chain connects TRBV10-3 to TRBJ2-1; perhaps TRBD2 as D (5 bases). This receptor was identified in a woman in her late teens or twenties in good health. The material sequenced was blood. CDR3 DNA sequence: TGTGCCATCAGTGAGGCGAGGGATGCCTCACCTGCTCCTAATGAGCAGTTCTTC. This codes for CAISEARDASPAPNEQFF.